A single sample is the source of the 32 T cell receptor beta chains below, sequenced in a study of blood T cell repertoires in COVID-19 (dated by TCRdb to 2020 to 2022). The library was built by means of the immunoSEQ multiplex PCR assay. The source is immuneACCESS, and TCRdb retained only in-frame sequences with V and J called. Part of the clones is not carried over; for the studies checked, unresolved V genes explain less than half of this, and the remainder is unexplained. The sample table holds hundreds of thousands of clones, of which 89% were seen once. Around 10% of the sample rests with the top ten. Source material: peripheral blood. The origin of the receptors is a woman aged 25 to 39 with COVID-19, enrolled during active disease.

This clone was observed a single time. The chain couples TRBV19 to TRBJ1-1, with 9 bases fitting TRBD1. CDR1 is LNHDA, CDR2 SQIVND, per germline (reference sequence). V was clipped by 3 bases and J by 6 bases; unmatched bases: 8. CDR3 size: 15 residues. This chain's CDR3 is CASSIGGQGLAEAFF. The CDR3, as DNA: TGTGCCAGTAGTATCGGGGGACAGGGACTGGCTGAAGCTTTCTTT.

J is TRBJ1-1 and V is TRBV19; D possibly corresponds to TRBD1 (5 bases). Germline loops: CDR1 LNHDA, CDR2 SQIVND (reference sequence). The CDR3 loop spans 15 amino acids. Trimming removed 8 bases from V and 2 bases from J, with 18 bases in between. Here the CDR3 DNA reads TGTGCCAGTGAAAAGGGGTTGGTTGGAAACACTGAAGCTTTCTTT. Amino acid sequence: CASEKGLVGNTEAFF.

This chain uses TRBV19 with TRBJ1-3; a weak D match, TRBD1 (6 bases). V lost 4 bases to trimming and J lost 0 bases, with 13 bases between them. Germline CDR1 is LNHDA and CDR2 is SQIVND (reference sequence). The CDR3 is 16 amino acids. The CDR3 nucleotides read TGTGCCAGTAGTACCACGACAGGCAGCTCTGGAAACACCATATATTTT. Residues: CASSTTTGSSGNTIYF. Drawing the rest from reference TRBV19 and TRBJ1-3, the complete variable domain is DGGITQSPKYLFRKEGQNVTLSCEQNLNHDAMYWYRQDPGQGLRLIYYSQIVNDFQKGDIAEGYSVSREKKESFPLTVTSAQKNPTAFYLCASSTTTGSSGNTIYFGEGSWLTVV.

This rearrangement joins TRBV19 to TRBJ2-7; TRBD1 matches at 10 bases. The CDR3 sequence is 13 residues long. CDR1 is LNHDA, CDR2 SQIVND, per germline (reference sequence). The J segment lost 4 bases and the V segment lost 6 bases, leaving 3 bases of the junction unmatched. The CDR3 protein is CASSAGQGYEQYF. CDR3 coding DNA: TGTGCCAGTAGCGCGGGACAGGGGTACGAGCAGTACTTC. The whole variable domain, remainder taken from reference TRBV19 and TRBJ2-7, is DGGITQSPKYLFRKEGQNVTLSCEQNLNHDAMYWYRQDPGQGLRLIYYSQIVNDFQKGDIAEGYSVSREKKESFPLTVTSAQKNPTAFYLCASSAGQGYEQYFGPGTRLTVT.

This rearrangement joins TRBV6-5 to TRBJ1-1, with TRBD1 matching 8 bases. Germline lookup yields CDR1 MNHEY and CDR2 SVGAGI. With V trimmed by 6 bases and J by 10 bases, 10 bases remained unmatched. There are 13 residues in the CDR3. The CDR3 sequence is CASRGGTGPRAFF. The CDR3 DNA reads TGTGCCAGCAGGGGCGGGACAGGCCCTAGAGCTTTCTTT.

This clone was detected a few times. The DNA of the CDR3 is TGTGCCAGTAGGCCGACAGGCCCAAATGTGGAGACCCAGTACTTC. Protein: CASRPTGPNVETQYF. The rearrangement joins TRBV19 to TRBJ2-5, with D possibly matching TRBD1 (6 bases). V was clipped by 6 bases and J by 5 bases, with 19 bases between them. CDR1 and CDR2 from the germline V gene are LNHDA and SQIVND (reference sequence). The CDR3 loop spans 15 amino acids.

This chain joins TRBV18 and TRBJ1-1; 7 bases fit TRBD1. CDR3 length: 15 residues. Germline assignment: CDR1 KGHSH and CDR2 LQKENI. V lost 3 bases and J lost 3; bases outside the gene matches: 7. CDR3 loop: CASSPGQRMDTEAFF. CDR3 in DNA: TGTGCCAGCTCACCGGGACAGCGGATGGACACTGAAGCTTTCTTT.

This chain links TRBV9 with TRBJ2-3; TRBD2 might be the D (6 bases). V lost 0 bases and J 5 bases, leaving 16 bases between the germline ends. Germline-derived CDR1 and CDR2 are SGDLS and YYNGEE. CDR3 length: 16 amino acids. The CDR3 DNA is TGTGCCAGCAGCGTAGCTACGAGGCTGGGGGGAGATACGCAGTATTTT. Protein: CASSVATRLGGDTQYF.

The chain is built from TRBV24-1 and TRBJ2-3; D is possibly TRBD1 (5 bases). This CDR3 region has 16 residues. V was pared by 0 bases and J by 2 bases, with 11 bases between. The V gene's germline CDR1 is KGHDR and CDR2 SFDVKD. CDR3 in DNA: TGTGCCACCAGTGATTTGATTGGGGCAGACACAGATACGCAGTATTTT. It translates to CATSDLIGADTDTQYF.

This clone was seen just once. The V and J genes are TRBV6-5 and TRBJ1-2; 8 nucleotides align to TRBD1. The length of the CDR3 is 13 residues. Germline CDR1 and CDR2: MNHEY and SVGAGI. Germline trimming cut 6 bases from V and 4 bases from J; bases unmatched to any gene: 4. The CDR3 sequence: CASRTDRGYGYTF. CDR3 bases: TGTGCCAGCAGAACCGACAGGGGCTATGGCTACACCTTC.

The table lists this clone with a few counts. V is TRBV6-4 and J is TRBJ2-1; D unresolved. V lost 3 bases to trimming and J lost 6 bases, with 9 bases between them. Per germline, CDR1 MRHNA and CDR2 SNTAGT. This CDR3 has 13 residues. CDR3 in amino acids: CASSEQSGNEQFF. CDR3 DNA: TGTGCCAGCAGTGAACAGAGTGGCAATGAGCAGTTCTTC.

V usage is TRBV3-1 (or the pseudogene TRBV3-2) and J usage is TRBJ1-2, with D possibly matching TRBD1 (5 bases). The CDR3 loop spans 16 amino acids. V was pared by 5 bases and J by 0 bases, with 16 bases between. Germline V CDR1 and CDR2: LGHDT, YNNKEL (reference sequence). CDR3 sequence: CASSFRHRSANYGYTF. In DNA form, the CDR3 reads TGTGCCAGCAGCTTTCGGCACAGGAGTGCTAACTATGGCTACACCTTC.

This chain uses TRBV20-1 with TRBJ2-3, with TRBD2 matching 11 bases. Germline CDR1 reads DFQATT; CDR2 reads SNEGSKA (reference sequence). V gave up 3 bases and J gave up 0 bases; unmatched junction bases: 5. The CDR3 runs to 16 residues. As DNA, the CDR3 is TGCAGTGCTAGTCCTAGCGGGGGGTCTAGCACAGATACGCAGTATTTT. It codes for CSASPSGGSSTDTQYF.

J is TRBJ2-7 and V is TRBV30; D perhaps matches TRBD2 (5 bases). V lost 0 bases and J lost 3, with 12 bases in between. Germline V lookup: CDR1 GTSNPN, CDR2 SVGIG (reference sequence). CDR3 length: 14 amino acids. CDR3 protein: CAWSVHVRDYEQYF. Written as DNA, the CDR3 is TGTGCCTGGAGTGTACACGTTCGGGACTACGAGCAGTACTTC.

The chain couples TRBV19 to TRBJ1-1, with D unresolved. The germline V gene has CDR1 LNHDA and CDR2 SQIVND (reference sequence). The CDR3 is made up of 12 amino acids. The germline V and J ends were trimmed by 1 base and 9 bases, with 9 bases remaining between them. Here the CDR3 reads CASSIGTGKAFF. The CDR3 DNA reads TGTGCCAGTAGTATAGGGACTGGTAAAGCTTTCTTT.

The chain combines TRBV10-1 with TRBJ1-6, with D maybe TRBD1 (5 bases). V lost 2 bases to trimming and J lost 7 bases, with 12 bases between them. CDR3 length equals 15 residues. CDR1 WNHNN and CDR2 SYGVQD come from the germline V gene (reference sequence). CDR3 in amino acids: CASSEETGGNSPLHF. CDR3 in DNA: TGCGCCAGCAGTGAGGAGACGGGGGGGAATTCACCCCTCCACTTT.

This clone was seen a single time. The gene calls are TRBV6-4 and TRBJ1-2; 7 bases are shared with TRBD1. This CDR3 is 13 amino acids long. V lost 5 bases, J lost 3 bases, and 3 bases stayed unmatched. Germline assignment: CDR1 MRHNA and CDR2 SNTAGT. This CDR3 is CASSPGQHYGYTF. CDR3 sequence (DNA): TGTGCCAGCAGTCCGGGACAGCACTATGGCTACACCTTC.

The J gene is TRBJ1-1, the V gene TRBV12-3 or TRBV12-4, with D hard to call. The CDR3 has 13 residues. Trimming took off 6 bases at V and 5 bases at J, with 13 bases between the two ends. This chain's CDR3 is CASSPTTRTEAFF. CDR3 sequence (DNA): TGTGCCAGCAGCCCTACGACGAGGACTGAAGCTTTCTTT.

The rearrangement joins TRBV24-1 to TRBJ2-1; maybe TRBD2 (5 bases). Trimming shortened V by 5 bases and J by 8 bases, and 15 bases separated the two germline ends. The CDR3 has 14 amino acids. In germline, CDR1 is KGHDR, CDR2 SFDVKD. CDR3: CATSVKLDDDEQFF. The CDR3 DNA sequence: TGTGCCACCAGTGTCAAACTAGATGACGATGAGCAGTTCTTC.

The V and J genes are TRBV3-1 (or the pseudogene TRBV3-2) and TRBJ2-2; D is perhaps TRBD2 (7 bases). This CDR3 region has 15 residues. Trimming cost V 2 bases and J 13 bases, with 20 bases left between them. Germline V CDR1 and CDR2: LGHDT, YNNKEL (reference sequence). CDR3 in amino acids: CASSQWGGPNKRLFF. CDR3 DNA sequence: TGTGCCAGCAGCCAATGGGGGGGCCCCAATAAAAGGCTGTTTTTT.

V and J are TRBV3-1 (or the pseudogene TRBV3-2) and TRBJ1-1; no reliable D call. From germline, CDR1 is LGHDT and CDR2 YNNKEL (reference sequence). The CDR3 loop spans 16 amino acids. Trimming took off 0 bases at V and 4 bases at J, with 15 bases between the two ends. CDR3 sequence reads: CASSQEGLGVSTEAFF. DNA of the CDR3: TGTGCCAGCAGCCAAGAAGGACTAGGCGTGAGCACTGAAGCTTTCTTT.

The chain employs TRBV18 and TRBJ2-7; D is perhaps TRBD1 (5 bases). The CDR3 extends over 16 amino acids. Germline V gene sequence: CDR1 KGHSH, CDR2 LQKENI. V was cut by 2 bases and J by 3 bases, with 17 bases left in between. CDR3 protein: CASSPYSRELGYEQYF. The CDR3 nucleotides are TGTGCCAGCTCACCATACAGCAGGGAACTCGGCTACGAGCAGTACTTC. Full variable domain (missing parts from reference TRBV18 and TRBJ2-7): NAGVMQNPRHLVRRRGQEARLRCSPMKGHSHVYWYRQLPEEGLKFMVYLQKENIIDESGMPKERFSAEFPKEGPSILRIQQVVRGDSAAYFCASSPYSRELGYEQYFGPGTRLTVT.

The CDR3 spells CASSLSWAGGGYTF. The CDR3 DNA reads as TGTGCCAGCAGTTTATCGTGGGCAGGTGGTGGCTACACCTTC. This rearrangement joins TRBV27 to TRBJ1-2, with unresolved D. The germline V and J ends were trimmed by 0 bases and 7 bases, with 12 bases remaining between them. CDR1 and CDR2 from the germline V gene are MNHEY and SMNVEV (reference sequence). This CDR3 spans 14 amino acids.

This chain joins TRBV2 and TRBJ2-2, with a possible D match to TRBD2 (5 bases). Between the trimmed V and J ends, which lost 8 bases and 4 bases, there was a span of 14 bases. Germline V gene sequence: CDR1 SNHLY, CDR2 FYNNEI. The CDR3 covers 14 residues. This chain's CDR3 is CASSDAEGTGELFF. CDR3 nucleotides: TGTGCCAGCTCCGATGCCGAGGGCACCGGGGAGCTGTTTTTT.

The chain links TRBV6-5 to TRBJ1-4, with D unclear. Per germline, CDR1 MNHEY and CDR2 SVGAGI. The CDR3 is made up of 14 amino acids. The V end was cut by 6 bases, the J end by 0 bases, with 8 bases between. The chain's CDR3 is CASREFATNEKLFF. The CDR3 nucleotides read TGTGCCAGCAGGGAGTTTGCAACTAATGAAAAACTGTTTTTT.

This clone has just one count. V and J are TRBV7-9 and TRBJ1-1, with TRBD1 as a possible D gene (5 bases). The CDR3 is 13 residues long. V dropped 4 bases and J dropped 8 bases, with 14 bases sitting between them. Germline loops: CDR1 SEHNR, CDR2 FQNEAQ (reference sequence). This CDR3 reads CASSSGVAAEAFF. The CDR3 DNA follows: TGTGCCAGCAGCTCGGGGGTGGCAGCAGAAGCTTTCTTT. Variable domain in full (rest from reference TRBV7-9 and TRBJ1-1): DTGVSQNPRHKITKRGQNVTFRCDPISEHNRLYWYRQTLGQGPEFLTYFQNEAQLEKSRLLSDRFSAERPKGSFSTLEIQRTEQGDSAMYLCASSSGVAAEAFFGQGTRLTVV.

V gene TRBV5-6 combines with J gene TRBJ2-2; no reliable D call. The germline V and J ends were trimmed by 4 bases and 2 bases, with 6 bases remaining between them. The CDR3 contains 13 residues. Germline CDR1 is SGHDT and CDR2 is YYEEEE. The CDR3 protein is CASSQYNTGELFF. The CDR3 DNA follows: TGTGCCAGCAGCCAGTACAACACCGGGGAGCTGTTTTTT. Combining the CDR3 with reference TRBV5-6 and TRBJ2-2 gives the whole variable domain DAGVTQSPTHLIKTRGQQVTLRCSPKSGHDTVSWYQQALGQGPQFIFQYYEEEERQRGNFPDRFSGHQFPNYSSELNVNALLLGDSALYLCASSQYNTGELFFGEGSRLTVL.

The V gene is TRBV2, the J gene TRBJ2-7, with 10 bases that match TRBD1. There are 15 residues in the CDR3. The V gene's germline CDR1 is SNHLY and CDR2 FYNNEI. The J segment lost 7 bases and the V segment lost 5 bases, leaving 11 bases of the junction unmatched. DNA for the CDR3: TGTGCCAGCAGTCCCTCCGGGACAGGGGCTCGGGAGCAGTACTTC. It is translated as CASSPSGTGAREQYF.

The chain couples TRBV4-1 to TRBJ1-2, with D maybe TRBD1 (5 bases). V shed 4 bases and J shed 3 bases, with 12 bases lying between them. The CDR3 contains 14 residues. Per the germline V gene, CDR1 is MGHRA and CDR2 is YSYEKL. CDR3 sequence (DNA): TGCGCCAGCAGCCCCGATGGGGGGGACTATGGCTACACCTTC. Amino acid sequence: CASSPDGGDYGYTF.

This clone was counted once. The V and J genes are TRBV27 and TRBJ1-3, with no clear D. The V and J ends lost 4 bases and 0 bases respectively, with 19 bases between them. Per germline, CDR1 MNHEY and CDR2 SMNVEV (reference sequence). The length of the CDR3 is 18 residues. The CDR3 bases are TGTGCCAGCAGTTCGGTGGCCCGACCGGGGAACTCTGGAAACACCATATATTTT. Translated: CASSSVARPGNSGNTIYF.

This sequence joins TRBV15 and TRBJ1-1; perhaps TRBD1 as D (6 bases). The CDR3 contains 15 residues. Trimming took off 1 base at V and 0 bases at J, with 9 bases between the two ends. Looked up from germline, CDR1 is LNHNV and CDR2 is YYDKDF (reference sequence). The CDR3 loop is CATSRGGLVNTEAFF. The CDR3 DNA reads as TGTGCCACCAGCAGAGGGGGGCTCGTGAACACTGAAGCTTTCTTT.

The chain employs TRBV27 and TRBJ2-1; the match to TRBD2 covers 8 bases. CDR1 and CDR2 from the germline V gene are MNHEY and SMNVEV (reference sequence). CDR3 length equals 13 residues. V was pared by 8 bases and J by 5 bases, with 5 bases of the junction left unmatched. The DNA of the CDR3 is TGTGCCAGCCTGACTAGCGACCACAATGAGCAGTTCTTC. This encodes CASLTSDHNEQFF.